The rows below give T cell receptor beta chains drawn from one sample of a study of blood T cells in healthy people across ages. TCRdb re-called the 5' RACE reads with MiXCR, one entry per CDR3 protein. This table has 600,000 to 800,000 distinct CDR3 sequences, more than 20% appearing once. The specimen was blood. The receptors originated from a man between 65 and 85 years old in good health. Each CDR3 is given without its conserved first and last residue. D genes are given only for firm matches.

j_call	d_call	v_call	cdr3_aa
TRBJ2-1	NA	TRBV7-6	ASSQEFSSSQRIYNEQF
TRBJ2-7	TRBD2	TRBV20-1	SARTPEREFALEQY
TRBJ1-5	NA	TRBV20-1	SARRPGINQPQH
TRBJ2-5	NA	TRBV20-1	SARVGSSKETQY
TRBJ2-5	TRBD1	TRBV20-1	SARSGTGQETQY
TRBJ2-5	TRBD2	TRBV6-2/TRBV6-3	ASNPQAGMETQY
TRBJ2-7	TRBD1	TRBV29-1	SVEVQGKYYEQY
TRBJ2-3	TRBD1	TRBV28	ASSLRRDRVSTDTQY
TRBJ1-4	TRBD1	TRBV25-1	ASASVAGGGEKLF
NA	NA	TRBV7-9	ASRSDGSGEQF
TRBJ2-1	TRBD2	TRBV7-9	ASSMGLASSYNEQF
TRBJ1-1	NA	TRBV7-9	ASSLNSNTEAF
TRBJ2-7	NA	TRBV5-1	ASTSLDSSYEQY
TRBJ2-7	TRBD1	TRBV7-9	ASSTGQGDTYEQY
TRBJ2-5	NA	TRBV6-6	ASSNPQTQY
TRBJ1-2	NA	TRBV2	ASSLDMKNYGYT
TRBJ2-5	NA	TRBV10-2	ASSDSYGQGQETQY
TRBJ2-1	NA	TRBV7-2	ASSLGLGYNEQF
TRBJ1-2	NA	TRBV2	ASIAGTIYGYT
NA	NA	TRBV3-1	ASSQLPGTSGEQF
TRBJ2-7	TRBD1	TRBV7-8	ASSNSWTGTYEQY
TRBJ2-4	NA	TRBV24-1	ATSGGIQY
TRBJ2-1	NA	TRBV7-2	ASSLVTIRNNEQF
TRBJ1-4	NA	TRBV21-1	ASSKGGSPNEKLS
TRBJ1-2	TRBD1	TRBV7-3	ASSLGQGEGYGYT
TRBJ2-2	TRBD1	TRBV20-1	SASQGAGELF
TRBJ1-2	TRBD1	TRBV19	ASAPITGDGYT
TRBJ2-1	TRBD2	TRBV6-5	AASSGRYINEQF